The sequence of this TCR beta chain was determined in a study of blood T cells in healthy people across ages. This clonotype was seen a few times. Per germline, CDR1 SNHLY and CDR2 FYNNEI. Between the trimmed V and J ends, which lost 7 bases and 4 bases, there was a span of 8 bases. CDR3 length equals 12 residues. Primed by a sample-barcoded 5' primer and a J-beta primer mix, a second PCR proceeded for 7 to 11 cycles. TCRdb called the 5' RACE reads again in MiXCR, with one record for every CDR3 protein. The table lists about 780,000 distinct CDR3 sequences, about 26% of them singletons. The sample was also reused in another study, on T cells of mothers and their children. That report notes: A slight, non-significant increase in overlap was found for related mother-child pairs relative to unrelated pairs.

This clonotype originated in a boy aged 10-17 years in good health. The sample comprised blood. The chain couples TRBV2 to TRBJ1-5; unclear D gene. The CDR3 DNA reads TGTGCCAGCAAGGGCTTAAATCAGCCCCAGCATTTT. Translated: CASKGLNQPQHF.